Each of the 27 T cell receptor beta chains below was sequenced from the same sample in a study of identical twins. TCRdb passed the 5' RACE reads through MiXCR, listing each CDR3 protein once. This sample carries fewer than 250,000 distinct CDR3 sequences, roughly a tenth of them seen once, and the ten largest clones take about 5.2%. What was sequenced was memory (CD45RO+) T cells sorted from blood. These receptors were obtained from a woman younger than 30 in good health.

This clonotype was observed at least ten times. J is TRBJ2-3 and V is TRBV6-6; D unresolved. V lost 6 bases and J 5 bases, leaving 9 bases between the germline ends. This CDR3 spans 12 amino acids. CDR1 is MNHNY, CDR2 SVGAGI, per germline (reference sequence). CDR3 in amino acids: CASSRGLDTQYF. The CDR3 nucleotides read TGTGCCAGCAGCCGAGGTTTAGATACGCAGTATTTT.

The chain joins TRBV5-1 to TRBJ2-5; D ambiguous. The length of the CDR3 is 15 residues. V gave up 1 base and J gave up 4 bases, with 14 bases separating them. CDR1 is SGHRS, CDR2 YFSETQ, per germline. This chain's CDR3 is CASSLWSVFRETQYF. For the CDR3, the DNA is TGCGCCAGCAGCTTGTGGAGCGTGTTCCGAGAGACCCAGTACTTC.

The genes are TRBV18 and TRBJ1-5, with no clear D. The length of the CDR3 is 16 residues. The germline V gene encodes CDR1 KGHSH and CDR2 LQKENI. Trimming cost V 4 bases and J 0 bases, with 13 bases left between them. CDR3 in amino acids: CASSLSPTDSNQPQHF. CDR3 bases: TGTGCCAGCTCACTTAGTCCGACTGATAGCAATCAGCCCCAGCATTTT.

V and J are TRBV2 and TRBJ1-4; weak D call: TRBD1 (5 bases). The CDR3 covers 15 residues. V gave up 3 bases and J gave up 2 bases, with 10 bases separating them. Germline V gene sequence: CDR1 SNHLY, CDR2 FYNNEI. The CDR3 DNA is TGTGCCAGCAGTGAGACCGGGGCCACTAATGAAAAACTGTTTTTT. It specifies CASSETGATNEKLFF.

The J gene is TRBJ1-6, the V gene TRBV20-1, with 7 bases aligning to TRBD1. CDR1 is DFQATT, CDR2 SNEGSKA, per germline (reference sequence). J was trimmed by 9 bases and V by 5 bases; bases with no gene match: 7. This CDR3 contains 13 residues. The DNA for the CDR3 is TGCAGTGCTTTACAGGGGATCGGTTCACCCCTCCACTTT. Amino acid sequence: CSALQGIGSPLHF.

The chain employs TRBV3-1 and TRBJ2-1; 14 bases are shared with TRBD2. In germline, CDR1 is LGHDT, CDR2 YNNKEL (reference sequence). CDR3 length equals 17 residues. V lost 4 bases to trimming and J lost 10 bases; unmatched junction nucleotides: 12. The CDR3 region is CASSRRLGTSGSPEQFF. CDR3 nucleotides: TGTGCCAGCAGCCGTCGGCTCGGGACTAGCGGGAGCCCCGAGCAGTTCTTC.

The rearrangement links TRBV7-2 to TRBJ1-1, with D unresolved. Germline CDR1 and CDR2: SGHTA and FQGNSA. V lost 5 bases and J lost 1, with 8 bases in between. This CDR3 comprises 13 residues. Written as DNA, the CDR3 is TGTGCCAGCAGCATTTACAAGAACACTGAAGCTTTCTTT. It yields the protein CASSIYKNTEAFF.

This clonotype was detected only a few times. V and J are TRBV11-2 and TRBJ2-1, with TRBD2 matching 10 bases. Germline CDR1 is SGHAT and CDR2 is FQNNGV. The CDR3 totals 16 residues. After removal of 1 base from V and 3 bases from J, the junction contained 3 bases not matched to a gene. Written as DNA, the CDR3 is TGTGCCAGCAGCTTAGGTGTAGCGGGAGGCTACAATGAGCAGTTCTTC. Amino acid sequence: CASSLGVAGGYNEQFF.

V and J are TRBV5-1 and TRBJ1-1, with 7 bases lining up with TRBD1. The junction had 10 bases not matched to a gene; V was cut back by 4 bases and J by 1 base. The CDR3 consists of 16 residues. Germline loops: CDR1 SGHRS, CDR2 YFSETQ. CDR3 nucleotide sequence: TGCGCCAGCAGCCAAGGGAGGGGGCCGAAGAACACTGAAGCTTTCTTT. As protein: CASSQGRGPKNTEAFF.

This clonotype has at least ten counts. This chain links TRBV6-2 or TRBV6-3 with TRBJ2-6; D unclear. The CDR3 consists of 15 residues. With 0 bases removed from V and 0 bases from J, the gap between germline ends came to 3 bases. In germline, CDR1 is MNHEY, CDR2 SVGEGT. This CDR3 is CASSYSGSGANVLTF. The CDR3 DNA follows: TGTGCCAGCAGTTACTCGGGCTCTGGGGCCAACGTCCTGACTTTC.

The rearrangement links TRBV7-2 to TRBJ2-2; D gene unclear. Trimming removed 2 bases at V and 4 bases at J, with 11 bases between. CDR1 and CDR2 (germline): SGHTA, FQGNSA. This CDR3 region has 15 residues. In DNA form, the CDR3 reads TGTGCCAGCAGCTTAAATAGCCCCTCCACCGGGGAGCTGTTTTTT. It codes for CASSLNSPSTGELFF.

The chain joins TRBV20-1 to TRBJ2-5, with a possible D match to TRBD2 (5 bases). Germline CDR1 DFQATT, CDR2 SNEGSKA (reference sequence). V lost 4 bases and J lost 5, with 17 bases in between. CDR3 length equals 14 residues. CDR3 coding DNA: TGCAGTGCTAACGACTTTTCCCCGGGGGAGACCCAGTACTTC. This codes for CSANDFSPGETQYF.

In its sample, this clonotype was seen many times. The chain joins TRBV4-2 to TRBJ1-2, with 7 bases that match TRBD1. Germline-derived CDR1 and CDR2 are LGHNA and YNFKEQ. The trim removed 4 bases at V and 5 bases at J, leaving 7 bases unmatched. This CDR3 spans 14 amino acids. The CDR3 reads CASSRAGTEYGYTF. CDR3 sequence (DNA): TGTGCCAGCAGCCGCGCCGGGACAGAGTATGGCTACACCTTC.

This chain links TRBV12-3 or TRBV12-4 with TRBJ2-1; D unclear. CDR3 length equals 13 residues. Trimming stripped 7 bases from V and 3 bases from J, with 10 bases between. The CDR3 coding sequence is TGTGCCAGCACCCGGAACCTCTACAATGAGCAGTTCTTC. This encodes CASTRNLYNEQFF.

CDR3 in DNA: TGCGCCAGCAGCGTCGGTCAGTCGATGAACACCGGGGAGCTGTTTTTT. Its translation is CASSVGQSMNTGELFF. The chain links TRBV5-1 to TRBJ2-2; D gene unclear. The CDR3 totals 16 residues. CDR1 and CDR2 (germline): SGHRS, YFSETQ. The germline V and J ends were trimmed by 4 bases and 1 base, with 14 bases remaining between them.

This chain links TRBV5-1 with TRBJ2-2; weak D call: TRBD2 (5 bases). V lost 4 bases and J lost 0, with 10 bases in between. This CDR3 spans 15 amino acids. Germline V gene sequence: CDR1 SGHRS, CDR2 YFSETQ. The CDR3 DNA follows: TGCGCCAGCAGCCTTCGTAGCGCGAACACCGGGGAGCTGTTTTTT. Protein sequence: CASSLRSANTGELFF.

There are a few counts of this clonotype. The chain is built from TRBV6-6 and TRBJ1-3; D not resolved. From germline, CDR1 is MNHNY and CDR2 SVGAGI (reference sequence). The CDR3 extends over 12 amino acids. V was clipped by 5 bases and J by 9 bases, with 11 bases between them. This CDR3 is CASSLAVRTIYF. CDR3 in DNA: TGTGCCAGCAGTCTTGCGGTGCGCACCATATATTTT.

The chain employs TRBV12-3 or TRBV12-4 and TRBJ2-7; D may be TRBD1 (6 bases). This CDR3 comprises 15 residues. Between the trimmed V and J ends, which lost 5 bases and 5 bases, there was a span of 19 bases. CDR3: CASSNRTAKWNEQYF. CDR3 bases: TGTGCCAGCAGTAATAGGACAGCTAAATGGAACGAGCAGTACTTC.

This CDR3 is CASGVHMNTEAFF. The CDR3, as DNA: TGTGCCAGCGGAGTCCACATGAACACTGAAGCTTTCTTT. V and J are TRBV7-2 and TRBJ1-1; no firm D call. Per the germline V gene, CDR1 is SGHTA and CDR2 is FQGNSA. CDR3 length: 13 residues. The V and J ends lost 8 bases and 0 bases respectively, with 10 bases between them.

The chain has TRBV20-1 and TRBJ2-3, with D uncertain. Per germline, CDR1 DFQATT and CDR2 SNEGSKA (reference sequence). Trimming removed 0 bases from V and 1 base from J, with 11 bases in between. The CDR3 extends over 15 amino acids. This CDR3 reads CSARDLGLGTDTQYF. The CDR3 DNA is TGCAGTGCTAGAGATTTGGGTTTGGGCACAGATACGCAGTATTTT.

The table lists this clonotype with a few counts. Written as DNA, the CDR3 is TGCGCCAGCAGTGGTCGACAGAGTAATGAAAAACTGTTTTTT. Translated: CASSGRQSNEKLFF. This sequence joins TRBV10-2 and TRBJ1-4, with D possibly matching TRBD1 (5 bases). Trimming took off 4 bases at V and 4 bases at J, with 10 bases between the two ends. Germline V gene sequence: CDR1 WSHSY, CDR2 SAAADI. This CDR3 is 14 amino acids long.

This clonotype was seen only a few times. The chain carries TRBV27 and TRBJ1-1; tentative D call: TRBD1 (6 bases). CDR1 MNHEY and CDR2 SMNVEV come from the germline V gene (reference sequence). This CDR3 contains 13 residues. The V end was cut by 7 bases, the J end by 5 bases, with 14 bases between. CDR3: CASTTGIATEAFF. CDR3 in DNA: TGTGCCAGCACCACAGGGATTGCGACTGAAGCTTTCTTT.

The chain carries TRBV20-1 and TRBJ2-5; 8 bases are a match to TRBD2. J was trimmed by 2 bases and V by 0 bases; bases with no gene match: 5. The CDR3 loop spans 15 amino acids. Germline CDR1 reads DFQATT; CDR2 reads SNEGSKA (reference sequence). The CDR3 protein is CSARDPTSVQETQYF. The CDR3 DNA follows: TGCAGTGCTAGAGACCCGACTAGCGTACAAGAGACCCAGTACTTC.

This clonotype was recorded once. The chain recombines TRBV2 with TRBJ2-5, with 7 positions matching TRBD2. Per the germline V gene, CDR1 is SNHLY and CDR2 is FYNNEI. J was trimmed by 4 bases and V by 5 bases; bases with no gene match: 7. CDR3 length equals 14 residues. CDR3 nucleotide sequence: TGTGCCAGCAGTTGGGGAGGGAACGGAGAGACCCAGTACTTC. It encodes CASSWGGNGETQYF.

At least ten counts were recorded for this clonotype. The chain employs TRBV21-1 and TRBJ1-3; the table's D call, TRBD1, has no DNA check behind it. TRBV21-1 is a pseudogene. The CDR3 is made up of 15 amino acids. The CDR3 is CASSKKAGKVNTIYF. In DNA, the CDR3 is TGTGCCAGCAGCAAGAAAGCAGGGAAGGTGAACACCATATATTTT.

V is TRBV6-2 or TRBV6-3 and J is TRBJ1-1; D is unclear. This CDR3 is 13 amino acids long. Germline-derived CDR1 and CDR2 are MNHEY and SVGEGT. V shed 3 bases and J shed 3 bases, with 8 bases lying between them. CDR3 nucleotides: TGTGCCAGCAGTTATTGGCCTGACACTGAAGCTTTCTTT. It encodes CASSYWPDTEAFF.

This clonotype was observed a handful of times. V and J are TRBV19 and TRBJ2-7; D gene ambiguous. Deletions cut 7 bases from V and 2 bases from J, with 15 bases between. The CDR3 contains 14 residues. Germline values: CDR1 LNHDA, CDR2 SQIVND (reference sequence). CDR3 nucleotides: TGTGCCAGTACCCGACGGGCCGGTACCTACGAGCAGTACTTC. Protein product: CASTRRAGTYEQYF.